Sequencing of this T cell receptor beta chain was carried out in a study of cytomegalovirus exposure and HLA in healthy donors. PCR used 60 Vbeta primers and 13 Jbeta primers. Assay used: immunoSEQ multiplex PCR; TCRdb lists only in-frame clones, some missing. The sample lists approximately 200,000 clones, 82% seen once, with 0.098% in the top ten. The V gene lost 2 bases and the J gene lost 1 base, with 8 bases spanning the gap. Germline V CDR1 and CDR2: LGHNT, FRNRAP. The CDR3 has 14 amino acids. The rearrangement joins TRBV12-5 to TRBJ2-5; D is unresolved. This receptor was identified in a boy aged 2-15 years in good health and CMV-seronegative. Material: PBMCs. Written as DNA, the CDR3 is TGTGCTAGTGGTTTGAACTCCCTCCAAGAGACCCAGTACTTC. This sequence encodes CASGLNSLQETQYF.